This T cell receptor (beta chain) is drawn from a study of T cell responses to AZD1222 COVID-19 vaccine. General study findings and limits: Only a handful of AZD1222 recipients, more than five in all, had baseline seropositivity.

This table comes from immunoSEQ multiplex PCR, and its TCRdb copy is limited to in-frame clones, with some not included. The sample records some 130,000 clones, 85% to 95% being singletons. Both about-4-week and about-12-week second-dose recipients were combined. About this clone itself: The antigen remains unidentified.

The germline V gene has CDR1 KGHSY and CDR2 FQNENV. This CDR3 has 13 amino acids. V lost 8 bases and J 1 base, leaving 11 bases between the germline ends. The material was peripheral blood, obtained 28 days after the second AZD1222 dose. The chain employs TRBV16 and TRBJ1-2; D remains unclear. The source of this sequence is an adult who received the AZD1222 COVID-19 vaccine. The CDR3, as DNA: TGTGCCAGCCAGAGGGCTCGTAACTATGGCTACACCTTC. Residues: CASQRARNYGYTF.